The 28 T cell receptor beta chains listed next were all sequenced from one sample in a study of siplizumab effects on memory and regulatory T cells. Generated by immunoSEQ multiplex PCR, the TCRdb table keeps only in-frame clones and is missing some. The repertoire has 85,000 to 130,000 clones, just over 90% of them found once; the top ten carry around 0.68%. Sequencing was done on a sample of Tregs sorted from blood. The receptor set was obtained from a human donor in good health.

DNA for the CDR3: TGTGCCAGCAGTTTAGCAGGGGGCGCTGGAAACACCATATATTTT. As protein: CASSLAGGAGNTIYF. This sequence joins TRBV27 and TRBJ1-3; 8 positions agree with TRBD1. Germline assignment: CDR1 MNHEY and CDR2 SMNVEV (reference sequence). Losses at the gene ends were 2 bases for V and 2 bases for J; bases not matched to a gene: 2. There are 15 residues in the CDR3.

This clone was counted a single time. V and J are TRBV6-1 and TRBJ1-6; perhaps TRBD1 as D (5 bases). Trimming pared 2 bases from V and 0 bases from J, leaving 8 bases between. The CDR3 length is 16 residues. Germline loops: CDR1 MNHNS, CDR2 SASEGT. The CDR3 spells CASSEKGSSYNSPLHF. DNA for the CDR3: TGTGCCAGCAGTGAAAAGGGGAGCTCCTATAATTCACCCCTCCACTTT.

This chain joins TRBV19 and TRBJ1-2, with a weak D call TRBD1 (5 bases). Per the germline V gene, CDR1 is LNHDA and CDR2 is SQIVND (reference sequence). V lost 6 bases, J lost 8 bases, and 22 bases lay in between. The CDR3 consists of 15 residues. The CDR3 loop reads CASRPPGRLPEGYTF. The CDR3 DNA reads TGTGCCAGTAGACCACCGGGACGCCTACCGGAGGGCTACACCTTC.

The rearrangement uses TRBV23-1 and TRBJ1-1, with D hard to call. TRBV23-1 is classed as an ORF, of uncertain function. V gave up 4 bases and J gave up 5 bases, with 14 bases separating them. CDR3 size: 14 residues. DNA of the CDR3: TGCGCCAGCAGTCCAAGGGTATCGATTACTGAAGCTTTCTTT. This codes for CASSPRVSITEAFF.

The J gene is TRBJ2-1, the V gene TRBV7-9, with D perhaps matching TRBD1 or TRBD2 (6 bases each). With 4 bases removed from V and 8 bases from J, the gap between germline ends came to 15 bases. Germline CDR1 SEHNR, CDR2 FQNEAQ (reference sequence). This CDR3 spans 14 amino acids. The CDR3 DNA reads as TGTGCCAGCAGCTCGGAAGGGGGGAAACATGAGCAGTTCTTC. It specifies CASSSEGGKHEQFF.

The V gene is TRBV7-6, the J gene TRBJ2-5; 8 bases are a match to TRBD2. Trimming removed 2 bases from V and 5 bases from J; junction bases left unmatched: 13. This CDR3 has 17 residues. Germline loops: CDR1 SGHVS, CDR2 FNYEAQ. In nucleotides, the CDR3 is TGTGCCAGCAGCTTATTGGTAGCGGGGCCCCGGGTGGAGACCCAGTACTTC. Amino acids: CASSLLVAGPRVETQYF.

The gene calls are TRBV5-8 and TRBJ2-7, with 8 bases aligning to TRBD2. CDR1 SGHTS and CDR2 YDEGEE come from the germline V gene. The CDR3 sequence is 17 residues long. The trim removed 0 bases at V and 2 bases at J, leaving 10 bases unmatched. The CDR3: CASSLGDGGRTPYEQYF. The CDR3 DNA reads TGTGCCAGCAGCTTGGGTGACGGCGGGAGGACTCCCTACGAGCAGTACTTC.

For the CDR3, the DNA is TGTGCCAGCTCTATAACGGGACAGGGCAACGTCCTGACTTTC. It encodes CASSITGQGNVLTF. The chain links TRBV6-6 to TRBJ2-6, with 9 positions matching TRBD1. The ends lost 8 bases at V and 9 bases at J; junction bases unmatched: 8. The germline V gene has CDR1 MNHNY and CDR2 SVGAGI (reference sequence). The CDR3 extends over 14 amino acids.

There are a few counts of this clone. This chain uses TRBV5-1 with TRBJ2-3; TRBD2 agrees at 10 bases. Germline trimming cut 5 bases from V and 4 bases from J; bases unmatched to any gene: 4. The V gene's germline CDR1 is SGHRS and CDR2 YFSETQ. This CDR3 contains 14 residues. The CDR3 is CASSTGTSADTQYF. The CDR3 DNA sequence: TGCGCCAGCAGTACCGGGACTAGCGCAGATACGCAGTATTTT.

For this clone: Other DNA sequences within the sample encode an identical CDR3. The chain joins TRBV7-3 to TRBJ2-6; D gene unclear. The germline gives CDR1 SGHTA, CDR2 FQGTGA. The CDR3 length is 15 residues. V lost 2 bases to trimming and J lost 0 bases, with 5 bases between them. CDR3 residues: CASSLGPSGANVLTF. Written as DNA, the CDR3 is TGTGCCAGCAGCTTAGGTCCCTCTGGGGCCAACGTCCTGACTTTC.

V and J are TRBV4-2 and TRBJ2-3; D remains unclear. The CDR3 runs to 16 residues. V dropped 2 bases and J dropped 3 bases, with 15 bases sitting between them. Germline lookup yields CDR1 LGHNA and CDR2 YNFKEQ. In DNA, the CDR3 is TGTGCCAGCAGCCAACGCGGCGGAGTTAGTACAGATACGCAGTATTTT. Translation gives CASSQRGGVSTDTQYF.

This clone appeared a few times. The junction differs from germline at one of its ends, possibly a read error. This chain links TRBV11-1 with TRBJ1-1, with D possibly TRBD1 on 5 matching bases. Germline values: CDR1 SGHAT, CDR2 FQDESV (reference sequence). The CDR3 is made up of 15 amino acids. The CDR3 DNA reads as TGTGCCAGCAGCCTAGCTGGGCAGGGGAACACTGAAGCTTTCTTT. This encodes CASSLAGQGNTEAFF.

The chain employs TRBV7-8 and TRBJ2-7; 9 bases are shared with TRBD1. The V gene end was trimmed by 3 bases and the J gene end by 6 bases; junction bases not matched to a gene: 6. The CDR3 is 14 amino acids. The germline CDR1 and CDR2 sequences are SGHVS and FQNEAQ. CDR3 coding DNA: TGTGCCAGCAGCTTTGACAGGGGGTCAGTCGAGCAGTACTTC. Amino acid sequence: CASSFDRGSVEQYF.

This rearrangement joins TRBV19 to TRBJ2-7; a weak D match, TRBD2 (5 bases). CDR1 and CDR2 from the germline V gene are LNHDA and SQIVND (reference sequence). The CDR3 contains 12 residues. Trimming took 9 bases from V and 5 from J, leaving 14 bases between them. CDR3 sequence (DNA): TGTGCCAGCAGCCTATCCGGGGACGAGCAGTACTTC. It specifies CASSLSGDEQYF.

The chain recombines TRBV5-5 with TRBJ1-1, with D tentatively TRBD1 (6 bases). The CDR3 loop spans 18 amino acids. Germline CDR1 is SGHKS and CDR2 is YYEKEE (reference sequence). Trimming took off 6 bases at V and 4 bases at J, with 28 bases between the two ends. The CDR3 here is CASIQGGSRLEGGTEAFF. In DNA form, the CDR3 reads TGTGCCAGCATTCAAGGTGGGTCGCGTCTAGAGGGGGGCACTGAAGCTTTCTTT. The full variable domain, with the rest looked up from reference TRBV5-5 and TRBJ1-1, is DAGVTQSPTHLIKTRGQQVTLRCSPISGHKSVSWYQQVLGQGPQFIFQYYEKEERGRGNFPDRFSARQFPNYSSELNVNALLLGDSALYLCASIQGGSRLEGGTEAFFGQGTRLTVV.

This rearrangement joins TRBV7-3 to TRBJ2-7, with 9 bases fitting TRBD2. V was pared by 6 bases and J by 1 base, with 1 base of the junction left unmatched. CDR1 is SGHTA and CDR2 is FQGTGA in the germline V gene. The CDR3 contains 13 residues. CDR3 DNA sequence: TGTGCCAGCAGACTAGCGGGTTCCTACGAGCAGTACTTC. This translates into CASRLAGSYEQYF. The complete variable domain, with remaining parts taken from reference TRBV7-3 and TRBJ2-7, reads GAGVSQTPSNKVTEKGKYVELRCDPISGHTALYWYRQSLGQGPEFLIYFQGTGAADDSGLPNDRFFAVRPEGSVSTLKIQRTERGDSAVYLCASRLAGSYEQYFGPGTRLTVT.

This sequence joins TRBV4-2 and TRBJ2-3; D call uncertain. Germline V gives CDR1 LGHNA, CDR2 YNFKEQ. Trimming pared 4 bases from V and 1 base from J, leaving 6 bases between. This CDR3 region has 13 residues. CDR3 nucleotide sequence: TGTGCCAGCAGCCGCTCGGGCACAGATACGCAGTATTTT. This gives the protein CASSRSGTDTQYF.

This sequence joins TRBV19 and TRBJ1-4; D gene uncertain. V lost 3 bases, J lost 0 bases, and 5 bases lay in between. This CDR3 has 14 amino acids. Germline CDR1 reads LNHDA; CDR2 reads SQIVND (reference sequence). CDR3 sequence reads: CASSIPPTNEKLFF. CDR3 DNA sequence: TGTGCCAGTAGTATCCCTCCAACTAATGAAAAACTGTTTTTT.

The V gene is TRBV5-1, the J gene TRBJ1-3, with D tentatively TRBD1 (5 bases). Germline-derived CDR1 and CDR2 are SGHRS and YFSETQ. The CDR3 covers 17 residues. Deletions cut 0 bases from V and 4 bases from J, with 17 bases between. The CDR3 here is CASSLDAGQRMGNTIYF. The DNA for the CDR3 is TGCGCCAGCAGCTTGGACGCAGGACAAAGGATGGGAAACACCATATATTTT.

This sequence joins TRBV19 and TRBJ2-1; D uncertain. Germline V gives CDR1 LNHDA, CDR2 SQIVND (reference sequence). Trimming removed 0 bases at V and 6 bases at J, with 12 bases between. There are 15 residues in the CDR3. CDR3 sequence: CASSIDHAQSNEQFF. The CDR3, as DNA: TGTGCCAGTAGTATAGATCATGCGCAAAGCAATGAGCAGTTCTTC.

This clone was counted once. V and J are TRBV29-1 and TRBJ1-4, with D possibly TRBD1 on 5 matching bases. CDR3 length: 12 amino acids. V was shortened by 3 bases and J by 8 bases, with 10 bases between the two germline ends. The germline V gene has CDR1 SQVTM and CDR2 ANQGSEA. DNA for the CDR3: TGCAGCGTTGATGGGGGAGGGGAAAAACTGTTTTTT. Residues: CSVDGGGEKLFF. Supplemented by reference TRBV29-1 and TRBJ1-4, the full variable domain reads SAVISQKPSRDICQRGTSLTIQCQVDSQVTMMFWYRQQPGQSLTLIATANQGSEATYESGFVIDKFPISRPNLTFSTLTVSNMSPEDSSIYLCSVDGGGEKLFFGSGTQLSVL.

The chain links TRBV12-5 to TRBJ2-7, with D tentatively TRBD2 (6 bases). Germline CDR1 LGHNT, CDR2 FRNRAP. V was trimmed by 8 bases and J by 2 bases, leaving 13 bases between them. The CDR3 is made up of 13 amino acids. This chain's CDR3 is CASKGTAAYEQYF. CDR3 DNA: TGTGCTAGTAAGGGGACTGCCGCCTACGAGCAGTACTTC.

This clone has only a few counts. The chain is built from TRBV2 and TRBJ1-5; perhaps TRBD1 as D (5 bases). Germline V gene sequence: CDR1 SNHLY, CDR2 FYNNEI. Trimming pared 4 bases from V and 1 base from J, leaving 5 bases between. The CDR3 covers 13 residues. The CDR3 loop reads CASSGQSNQPQHF. In DNA form, the CDR3 reads TGTGCCAGCAGTGGACAGAGCAATCAGCCCCAGCATTTT.

The chain joins TRBV19 to TRBJ2-3; D is perhaps TRBD2 (5 bases). Germline CDR1 LNHDA, CDR2 SQIVND (reference sequence). V lost 0 bases, J lost 4 bases, and 5 bases lay in between. The CDR3 covers 13 residues. CDR3 residues: CASSIERADTQYF. CDR3 sequence (DNA): TGTGCCAGTAGTATAGAGCGGGCAGATACGCAGTATTTT.

This chain joins TRBV6-6 and TRBJ1-1, with no clear D. V was clipped by 5 bases and J by 0 bases, with 13 bases between them. The germline CDR1 and CDR2 sequences are MNHNY and SVGAGI (reference sequence). The CDR3 extends over 15 amino acids. CDR3 sequence (DNA): TGTGCCAGCAGTCCACCAGGTACACTGAACACTGAAGCTTTCTTT. Amino acid sequence: CASSPPGTLNTEAFF.

This clone was found once. The V and J genes are TRBV23-1 and TRBJ2-1; TRBD2 is a possible D gene (6 bases). TRBV23-1 counts as an open reading frame of uncertain function. Trimming left V 3 bases short and J 7 bases short, with 16 bases between. CDR3 length: 15 amino acids. This CDR3 is CASSQRGPDGNEQFF. As DNA, the CDR3 is TGCGCCAGCAGTCAGCGGGGTCCAGACGGGAATGAGCAGTTCTTC.

The chain joins TRBV20-1 to TRBJ2-5; D is unresolved. The CDR3 has 11 amino acids. Trimming took 3 bases from V and 3 from J, leaving 5 bases between them. CDR1 is DFQATT and CDR2 is SNEGSKA in the germline V gene (reference sequence). The CDR3 DNA reads as TGCAGTGCTAGCCCCAAAGAGACCCAGTACTTC. Translating gives CSASPKETQYF.

The chain has TRBV6-6 and TRBJ2-1; the D is unclear. Trimming removed 0 bases at V and 4 bases at J, with 7 bases between. Germline V gene lookup returns CDR1 MNHNY and CDR2 SVGAGI (reference sequence). The CDR3 extends over 14 amino acids. The CDR3 DNA is TGTGCCAGCAGTTACTCGATGGGATACAATGAGCAGTTCTTC. It codes for CASSYSMGYNEQFF.